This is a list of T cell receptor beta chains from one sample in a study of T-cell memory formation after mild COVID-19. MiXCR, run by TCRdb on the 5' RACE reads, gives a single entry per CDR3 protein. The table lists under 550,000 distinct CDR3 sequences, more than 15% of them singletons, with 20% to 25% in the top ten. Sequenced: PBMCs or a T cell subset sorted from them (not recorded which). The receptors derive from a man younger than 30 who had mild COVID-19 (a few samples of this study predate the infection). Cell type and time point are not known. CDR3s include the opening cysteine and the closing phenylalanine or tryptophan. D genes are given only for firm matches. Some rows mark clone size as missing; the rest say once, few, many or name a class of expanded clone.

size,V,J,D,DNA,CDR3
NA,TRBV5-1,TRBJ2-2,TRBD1,TGCGCCAGCAGCCAACAGGACAGGGGTTTTGAGCTGTTTTTT,CASSQQDRGFELFF
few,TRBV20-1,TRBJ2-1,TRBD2,TGCAGTTCCAGACTAGCGGATTACAATGAGCAGTTCTTC,CSSRLADYNEQFF
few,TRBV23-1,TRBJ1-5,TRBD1,TGCGCCGGTCTAAGGGGGCGCCAGGGGGATCCCCAGCATTTT,CAGLRGRQGDPQHF
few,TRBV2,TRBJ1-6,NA,TGTGCCAGCACGTGGCGGGGGGCGGCCCTCCACTTT,CASTWRGAALHF
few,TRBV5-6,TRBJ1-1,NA,TGTGCCAGCAGCTTGTGGCGGTTGAACACTGAAGCTTTCTTT,CASSLWRLNTEAFF
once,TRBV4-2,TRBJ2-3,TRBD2,TGTGCCAGCAGCCAAGCCCCGCCAGCGGGGGGCCGCACAGATACGCAGTATTTT,CASSQAPPAGGRTDTQYF
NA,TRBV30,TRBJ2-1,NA,TGTGCCTGGAGTGTAACTAGGCCCTCCAATGAGCAGTTCTTC,CAWSVTRPSNEQFF
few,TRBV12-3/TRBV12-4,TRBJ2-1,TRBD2,TGTGCCAGCAGTTTTCGGAGCGGGGGGCCTTTCTACAATGAGCAGTTCTTC,CASSFRSGGPFYNEQFF
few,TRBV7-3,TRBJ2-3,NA,TGTGCCAGCAGCTTAAGACCGGCAGCAGACACAGATACGCAGTATTTT,CASSLRPAADTDTQYF
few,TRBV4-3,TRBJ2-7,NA,TGCGCCAGCAGCCAAGTTAGTGGGGGACCCATCTACGAGCAGTACTTC,CASSQVSGGPIYEQYF
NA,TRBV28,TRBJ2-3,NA,TGTGCCAGCTCCGACAGTGCTACGCAGTATTTT,CASSDSATQYF
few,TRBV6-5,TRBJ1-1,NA,TGTGCCAGCAGTTACAATAGCGGGACTGAAGCTTTCTTT,CASSYNSGTEAFF
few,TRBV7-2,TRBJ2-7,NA,TGTGCCAGCGCCGGGGCAGGGACTTCCTACGAGCAGTACTTC,CASAGAGTSYEQYF
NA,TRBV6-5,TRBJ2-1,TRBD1,TGTGCCAGCAGTTACTCCGGGACAGGGTGGGATGAGCAGTTCTTC,CASSYSGTGWDEQFF
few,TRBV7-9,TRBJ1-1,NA,TGTGCCAGCAGCTTATTTTGGGGGGGCAGCCTTTTGAACACTGAAGCTTTCTTT,CASSLFWGGSLLNTEAFF
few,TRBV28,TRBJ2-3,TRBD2,TGTGCCAGCAGGGGAGCCTCGGGGGGAGTTACGCAGTATTTT,CASRGASGGVTQYF
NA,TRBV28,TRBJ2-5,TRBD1,TGTGCCAGTTTGGACAGGGGCCACCCAGAGACCCAGTACTTC,CASLDRGHPETQYF
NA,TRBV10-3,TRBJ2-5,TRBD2,TGTGCCATCAGTGAGTCAGGGACTAGCGGGCTCCAAGAGACCCAGTACTTC,CAISESGTSGLQETQYF
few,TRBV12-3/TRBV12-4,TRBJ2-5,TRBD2,TGTGCCAGCAGCCCCGGGACTAGCTCATACGAGACCCAGTACTTC,CASSPGTSSYETQYF